This TCR beta chain was found in a study of blood T cell repertoires in COVID-19. CDR3 length: 15 residues. CDR1 and CDR2 from the germline V gene are MNHEY and SMNVEV (reference sequence). The V end was cut by 2 bases, the J end by 5 bases, with 13 bases between. Cohort 3 recovery required two negative PCRs, clearance, or symptom resolution. In the authors' workflow: Quantification of nucleated cells was approximated via reference gene primer amplification. Using immunoSEQ multiplex PCR, the repertoire was profiled, and TCRdb retains in-frame clones only, with some absent. The D gene and trimming were derived from the DNA, and the V and J assignments and clone size from that table. The sample records around 240,000 clones, 75% to 90% being singletons.

This clonotype was sampled from a woman in her forties or fifties who had recovered from COVID-19. Sequencing was carried out using PBMCs or T cells enriched from blood (not recorded which). This rearrangement joins TRBV27 to TRBJ2-1; possibly TRBD2 for D (6 bases). DNA for the CDR3: TGTGCCAGCAGTTTAACGGCTAGCGCCAACAATGAGCAGTTCTTC. Translated: CASSLTASANNEQFF.